The clone carrying this TCR beta chain showed up just a few times. No antigen is known for it. In germline, CDR1 is MNHNS, CDR2 SASEGT. V gave up 6 bases and J gave up 8 bases, with 13 bases separating them. The CDR3 length is 12 residues. Expressed TCRB transcripts got sequenced, as all isolated RNA was reverse transcribed. TCRdb's copy holds only in-frame clones and misses some; the assay was immunoSEQ multiplex PCR. The sample yields about 250,000 clones, 12% to 15% seen once. Staining for CD45RO/CCR7/CD25/CD127/CD95/CD27 allowed sorting of CD4+ naive, central memory, regulatory and stem cell-like memory cells. The data derive from a study of beta chain features in type 1 diabetes. Across the study: Patients looked much like healthy donors when it came to age, gender and cell yields. Overall study findings and caveats: The naive, central memory and Treg TCRB repertoires showed an apparent similarity that was greater among patients than among healthy donors.

The chain links TRBV6-1 to TRBJ1-2; no firm D call. The sequenced sample was naive CD4+ T cells from blood. The receptor was derived from a woman in her thirties or forties in good health. CDR3 in DNA: TGTGCCAGCAGCCTCACGCGAAAGGGCTACACCTTC. Its protein is CASSLTRKGYTF.